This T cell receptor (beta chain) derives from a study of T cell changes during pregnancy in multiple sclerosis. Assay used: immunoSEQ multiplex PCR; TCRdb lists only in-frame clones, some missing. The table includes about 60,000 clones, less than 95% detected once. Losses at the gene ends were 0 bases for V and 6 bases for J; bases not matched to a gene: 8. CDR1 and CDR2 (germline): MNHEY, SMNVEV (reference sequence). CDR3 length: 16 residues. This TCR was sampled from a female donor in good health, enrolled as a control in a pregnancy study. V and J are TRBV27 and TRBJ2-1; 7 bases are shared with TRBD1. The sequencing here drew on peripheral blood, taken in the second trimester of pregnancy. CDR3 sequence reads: CASSLSRQGVRNEQFF. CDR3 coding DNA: TGTGCCAGCAGTTTATCGCGACAGGGAGTACGCAATGAGCAGTTCTTC.